This TCR beta chain came from a study of shared clonotypes between healthy human individuals. Broader study findings: The sharing of 4.5% to 6.5% of naive CD4 clonotypes was seen across a few donors. Incompleteness in sorted-subset sequencing, despite large depth, was shown by rarefaction.

Note on this clone: No antigen is known for it.

Everyone who donated was a Caucasian adult who lived in Nashville, Tennessee. Clones were read by immunoSEQ multiplex PCR, and TCRdb kept only the in-frame ones, dropping some. The repertoire has roughly 330,000 clones, around two thirds of them found once; the top ten carry approximately 10%. The CDR3 covers 13 residues. V was pared by 3 bases and J by 6 bases, with 4 bases of the junction left unmatched. Germline V gene lookup returns CDR1 MNHEY and CDR2 SMNVEV (reference sequence). The sequence derives from a man in his thirties or forties in good health. The specimen sequenced was memory CD4+ T cells sorted from blood. Subset indicated: CD45RA-negative fraction. The chain links TRBV27 to TRBJ2-7; 8 bases match TRBD2. The DNA for the CDR3 is TGTGCCAGCAGTTTGGGACTAGTCACCGAGCAGTACTTC. Protein: CASSLGLVTEQYF.